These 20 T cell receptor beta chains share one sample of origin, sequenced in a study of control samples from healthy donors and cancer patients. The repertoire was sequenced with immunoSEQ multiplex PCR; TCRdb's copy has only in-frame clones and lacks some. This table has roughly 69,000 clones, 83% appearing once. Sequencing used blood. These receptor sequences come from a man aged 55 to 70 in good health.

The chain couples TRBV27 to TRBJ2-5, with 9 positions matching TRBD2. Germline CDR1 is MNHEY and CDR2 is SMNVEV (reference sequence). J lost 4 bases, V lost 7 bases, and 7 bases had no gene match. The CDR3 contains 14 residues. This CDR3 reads CASMAGGPGETQYF. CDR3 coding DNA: TGTGCCAGCATGGCGGGAGGGCCGGGAGAGACCCAGTACTTC.

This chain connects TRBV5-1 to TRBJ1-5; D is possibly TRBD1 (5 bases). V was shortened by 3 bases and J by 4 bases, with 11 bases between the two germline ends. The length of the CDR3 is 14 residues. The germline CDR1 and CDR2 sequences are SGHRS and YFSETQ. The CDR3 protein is CASSYGGKNQPQHF. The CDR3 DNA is TGCGCCAGCAGCTACGGGGGGAAAAATCAGCCCCAGCATTTT.

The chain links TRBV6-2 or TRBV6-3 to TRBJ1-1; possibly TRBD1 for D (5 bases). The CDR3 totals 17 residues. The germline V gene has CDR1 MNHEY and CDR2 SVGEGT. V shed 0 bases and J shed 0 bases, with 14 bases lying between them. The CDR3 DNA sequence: TGTGCCAGCAGTTACTCGACATCGGGGCTGATGAACACTGAAGCTTTCTTT. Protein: CASSYSTSGLMNTEAFF.

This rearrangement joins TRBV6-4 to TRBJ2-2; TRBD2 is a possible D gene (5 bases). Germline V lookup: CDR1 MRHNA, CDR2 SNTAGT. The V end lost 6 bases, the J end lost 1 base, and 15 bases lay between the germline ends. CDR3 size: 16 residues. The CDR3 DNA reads TGTGCCAGCAGCCAGGACCGGGATCAGAACACCGGGGAGCTGTTTTTT. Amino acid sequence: CASSQDRDQNTGELFF.

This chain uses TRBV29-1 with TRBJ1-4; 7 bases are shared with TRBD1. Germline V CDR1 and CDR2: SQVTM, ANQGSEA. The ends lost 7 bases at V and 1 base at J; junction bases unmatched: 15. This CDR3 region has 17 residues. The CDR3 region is CSALIRRDRKTNEKLFF. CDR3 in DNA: TGCAGCGCCTTAATTCGCCGGGACAGAAAAACTAATGAAAAACTGTTTTTT.

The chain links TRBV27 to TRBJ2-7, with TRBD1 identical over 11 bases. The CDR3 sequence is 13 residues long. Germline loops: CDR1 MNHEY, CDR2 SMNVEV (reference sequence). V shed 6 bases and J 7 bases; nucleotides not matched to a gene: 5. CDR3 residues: CASRRTGGGEQYF. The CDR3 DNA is TGTGCCAGCAGACGGACAGGGGGCGGGGAGCAGTACTTC.

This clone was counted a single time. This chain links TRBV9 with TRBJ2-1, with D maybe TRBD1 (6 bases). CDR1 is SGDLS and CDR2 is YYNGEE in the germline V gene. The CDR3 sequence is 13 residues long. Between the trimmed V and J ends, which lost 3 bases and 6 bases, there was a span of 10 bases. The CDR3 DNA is TGTGCCAGCAGCGGGGGACACGGCAATGAGCAGTTCTTC. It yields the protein CASSGGHGNEQFF. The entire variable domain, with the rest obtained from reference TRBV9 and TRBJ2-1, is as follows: DSGVTQTPKHLITATGQRVTLRCSPRSGDLSVYWYQQSLDQGLQFLIQYYNGEERAKGNILERFSAQQFPDLHSELNLSSLELGDSALYFCASSGGHGNEQFFGPGTRLTVL.

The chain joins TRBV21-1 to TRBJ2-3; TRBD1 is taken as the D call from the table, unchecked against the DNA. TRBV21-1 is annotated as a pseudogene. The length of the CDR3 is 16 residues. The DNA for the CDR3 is TGTGCCAGCAGCCAACTCGGGCAGGGGAACACAGATACGCAGTATTTT. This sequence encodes CASSQLGQGNTDTQYF.

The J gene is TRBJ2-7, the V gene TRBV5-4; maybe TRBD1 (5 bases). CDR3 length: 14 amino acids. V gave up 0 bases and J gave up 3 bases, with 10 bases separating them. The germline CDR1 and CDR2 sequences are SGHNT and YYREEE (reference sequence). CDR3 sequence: CASSLVGQGYEQYF. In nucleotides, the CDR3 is TGTGCCAGCAGCTTGGTTGGTCAGGGCTACGAGCAGTACTTC.

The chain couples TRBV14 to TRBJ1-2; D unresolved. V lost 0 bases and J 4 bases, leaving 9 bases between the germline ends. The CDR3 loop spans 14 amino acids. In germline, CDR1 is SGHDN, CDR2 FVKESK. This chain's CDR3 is CASSQEHPVYGYTF. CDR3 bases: TGTGCCAGCAGCCAAGAACACCCTGTCTATGGCTACACCTTC.

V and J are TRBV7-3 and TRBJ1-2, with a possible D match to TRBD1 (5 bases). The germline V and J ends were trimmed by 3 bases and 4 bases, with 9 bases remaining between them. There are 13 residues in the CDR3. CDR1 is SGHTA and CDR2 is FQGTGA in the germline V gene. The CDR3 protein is CASSFSQGYGYTF. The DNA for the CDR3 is TGTGCCAGCAGCTTTAGTCAGGGCTATGGCTACACCTTC.

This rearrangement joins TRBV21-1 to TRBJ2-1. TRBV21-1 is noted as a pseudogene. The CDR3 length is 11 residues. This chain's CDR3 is CASSKGREQFF. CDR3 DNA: TGTGCCAGCAGCAAAGGACGTGAGCAGTTCTTC.

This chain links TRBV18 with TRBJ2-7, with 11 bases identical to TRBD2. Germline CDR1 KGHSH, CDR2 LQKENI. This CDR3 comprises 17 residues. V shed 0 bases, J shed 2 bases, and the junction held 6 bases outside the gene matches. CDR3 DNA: TGTGCCAGCTCACCACCGACCGGGACTAGCGGTACCTACGAGCAGTACTTC. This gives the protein CASSPPTGTSGTYEQYF.

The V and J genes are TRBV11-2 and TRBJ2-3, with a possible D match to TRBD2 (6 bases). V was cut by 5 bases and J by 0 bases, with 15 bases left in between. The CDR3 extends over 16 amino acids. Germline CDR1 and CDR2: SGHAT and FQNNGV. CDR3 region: CASSRSGTASTDTQYF. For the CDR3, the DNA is TGTGCCAGCAGCAGATCAGGGACTGCTAGCACAGATACGCAGTATTTT.

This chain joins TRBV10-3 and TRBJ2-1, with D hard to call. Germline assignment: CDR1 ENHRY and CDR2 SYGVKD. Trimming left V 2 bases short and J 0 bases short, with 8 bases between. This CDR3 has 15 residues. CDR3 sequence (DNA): TGTGCCATCAGTGAGGACCTAAACTCCTACAATGAGCAGTTCTTC. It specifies CAISEDLNSYNEQFF.

The CDR3 loop reads CASSSLQGSGSPLHF. In DNA, the CDR3 is TGTGCCAGCAGTTCCCTCCAGGGCTCCGGATCACCCCTCCACTTT. V and J are TRBV28 and TRBJ1-6; D perhaps matches TRBD1 (5 bases). This CDR3 spans 15 amino acids. V gave up 4 bases and J gave up 10 bases, with 17 bases separating them. CDR1 and CDR2 from the germline V gene are MDHEN and SYDVKM. The full variable domain, completed using reference TRBV28 and TRBJ1-6, is DVKVTQSSRYLVKRTGEKVFLECVQDMDHENMFWYRQDPGLGLRLIYFSYDVKMKEKGDIPEGYSVSREKKERFSLILESASTNQTSMYLCASSSLQGSGSPLHFGNGTRLTVT.

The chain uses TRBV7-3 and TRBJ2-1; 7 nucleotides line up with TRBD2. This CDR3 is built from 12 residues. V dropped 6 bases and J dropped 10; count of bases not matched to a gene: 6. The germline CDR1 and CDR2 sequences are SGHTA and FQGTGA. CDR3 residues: CASSRLAGEQFF. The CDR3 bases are TGTGCCAGCAGTCGACTAGCCGGCGAGCAGTTCTTC.

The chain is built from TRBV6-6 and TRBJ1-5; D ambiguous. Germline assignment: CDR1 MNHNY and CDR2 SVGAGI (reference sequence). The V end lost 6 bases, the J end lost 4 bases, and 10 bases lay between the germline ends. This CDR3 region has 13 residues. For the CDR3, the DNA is TGTGCCAGCAGGGTATTTGGGAATCAGCCCCAGCATTTT. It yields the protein CASRVFGNQPQHF.

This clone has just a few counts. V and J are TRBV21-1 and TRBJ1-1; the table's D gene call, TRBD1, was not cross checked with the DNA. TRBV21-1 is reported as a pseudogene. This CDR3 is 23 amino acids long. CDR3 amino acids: CASSVYRGQIQVRMSQLGTEAFF. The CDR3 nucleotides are TGTGCCAGCAGCGTCTACCGGGGACAGATACAGGTGAGGATGTCGCAATTGGGGACTGAAGCTTTCTTT.

Here the CDR3 DNA reads TGTGCCAGCAGCCCGAGACAGTTGAACACTGAAGCTTTCTTT. Its protein product is CASSPRQLNTEAFF. This chain connects TRBV7-2 to TRBJ1-1; D perhaps matches TRBD1 (5 bases). The germline V and J ends were trimmed by 5 bases and 0 bases, with 10 bases remaining between them. Germline V gene lookup returns CDR1 SGHTA and CDR2 FQGNSA. The CDR3 consists of 14 residues.